A selection of T cell receptor beta chains follows, all from one sample in a study of early T cells in non-severe SARS-CoV-2 infection. TCRdb reprocessed the 5' RACE reads with MiXCR, giving one entry per CDR3 protein. The table includes fewer than 40,000 distinct CDR3 sequences, 4.5% to 6% detected once. The sequenced sample was whole blood. The receptors here all came from an adult who was a healthcare worker with PCR-confirmed SARS-CoV-2 infection or an uninfected control (not recorded which). The CDR3 runs from the conserved cysteine through the conserved F or W. A D gene is named only where the DNA matches it firmly. Clone size is stated in some rows and not others, as once, few, many or a class when expanded.

NA	few	TRBV6-1	TRBJ1-1	TGTGCCAGCAGTTCTCAGGACAAGGGGACTGAAGCTTTCTTT	CASSSQDKGTEAFF
NA	few	TRBV12-2	TRBJ2-7	TGTACCCACAAGGGGGTCTTCCACGAGCAGTACTTC	CTHKGVFHEQYF
TRBD1	NA	TRBV7-3	TRBJ1-3	TGTGCCAGCAGTCAGACAGGGTTTCAAGTTGGAAACACCATATATTTT	CASSQTGFQVGNTIYF
NA	few	TRBV20-1	TRBJ2-1	TGCAGTGCCCCATCGGGGACACAGACCTACAATGAGCAGTTCTTC	CSAPSGTQTYNEQFF
NA	few	TRBV7-2	TRBJ2-1	TGTGCCAGCAGCCAAATCCGGGGCTCCTACAATGAGCAGTTCTTC	CASSQIRGSYNEQFF
TRBD2	many	TRBV7-2	TRBJ2-1	TGTGCCAGCAGCTTTGCGGGGGGCCCCAGTCAAAGCTCCTACAATGAGCAGTTCTTC	CASSFAGGPSQSSYNEQFF
TRBD1	many	TRBV29-1	TRBJ2-7	TGCAGCGTGGGACAGGGGGGCGACGAGCAGTACTTC	CSVGQGGDEQYF
NA	many	TRBV6-1	TRBJ1-1	TGTGCCAGCAGTGAGCCCGGACAGCAGAACACTGAAGCTTTCTTT	CASSEPGQQNTEAFF
NA	few	TRBV7-6	TRBJ2-4	TGTGCCAGCAGCTTACGGGTCAGGGGCTGGGTTTTAGCCAAAAACATTCAGTACTTC	CASSLRVRGWVLAKNIQYF
NA	NA	TRBV4-3	TRBJ2-3	TGCGCCAGCAGCCAAGACAGGGGTCGCACAGATACGCAGTATTTT	CASSQDRGRTDTQYF
NA	few	TRBV7-3	TRBJ2-2	TGTGCCAGCACCCTATTTGGGGCTTCGAGGACCGGGGAGCTGTTTTTT	CASTLFGASRTGELFF
TRBD2	NA	TRBV11-1	TRBJ2-1	TGTGCCAGCAGCTCAAGCGGGAGCGTTTACGGTGAGCAGTTCTTC	CASSSSGSVYGEQFF
NA	many	TRBV18	TRBJ2-3	TGTGCCAGCTCACCAGGACTACCGGGGTCAGATACGCAGTATTTT	CASSPGLPGSDTQYF
NA	NA	TRBV20-1	TRBJ2-7	TGCAGTGCTAGAAGGGGCGGCGAGCAGTACTTC	CSARRGGEQYF
TRBD2	NA	TRBV9	TRBJ2-1	TGTGCCAGCAGCCCCCCGATGGGGAGGGCCAATGGCAATGAGCAGTTCTTC	CASSPPMGRANGNEQFF
NA	many	TRBV12-3/TRBV12-4	TRBJ2-5	TGTGCCAGTAGTTTAGTCGGGAGCCCCGACCAAGAGACCCAGTACTTC	CASSLVGSPDQETQYF
NA	many	TRBV4-3	TRBJ1-6	TGCGCCAGCAGCCAAGATCTTGCGACCAGGAGCTCCTATAATTCACCCCTCCACTTT	CASSQDLATRSSYNSPLHF
TRBD1	many	TRBV7-2	TRBJ2-4	TGTGCCAGCAGCTTACAGGGGGAGAACATTCAGTACTTC	CASSLQGENIQYF
NA	few	TRBV11-2	TRBJ1-1	TGTGCCAGCAGCTTAGCGAACACTGAAGCTTTCTTT	CASSLANTEAFF
TRBD2	many	TRBV5-1	TRBJ2-1	TGCGCCAGCAGCCCGGGACTAGCGGGAACCAATGAGCAGTTCTTC	CASSPGLAGTNEQFF
TRBD1	many	TRBV29-1	TRBJ2-3	TGCAGCGGGCTAACAGGGGCCACAGATACGCAGTATTTT	CSGLTGATDTQYF
TRBD2	NA	TRBV18	TRBJ2-1	TGTGCCAGCTCACCGACTAGCGGGGGTTACAATGAGCAGTTCTTC	CASSPTSGGYNEQFF
NA	many	TRBV7-9	TRBJ2-7	TGTGCCAGCAGCTTGGGGGCCTACGAGCAGTACTTC	CASSLGAYEQYF
NA	many	TRBV7-6	TRBJ1-5	TGTGCCAGCAGCTTAGACAGAGGGCCCCAGCATTTT	CASSLDRGPQHF
NA	few	TRBV28	TRBJ2-1	TGTGCCAGCAGTTCCCGACTTGTCAATGAGCAGTTCTTC	CASSSRLVNEQFF
NA	many	TRBV4-3	TRBJ1-5	TGCGCCAGCAGCCAAGACAGCAGGGCCCTCTCTAGCAATCAGCCCCAGCATTTT	CASSQDSRALSSNQPQHF
NA	few	TRBV18	TRBJ2-3	TGTGCCAGCTCCAAAAGGGAAGATACGCAGTATTTT	CASSKREDTQYF
NA	many	TRBV5-1	TRBJ2-7	TGCGCCAGCAGCTTGGCCTCCGGGGCACTTTACGAGCAGTACTTC	CASSLASGALYEQYF
NA	few	TRBV11-2	TRBJ1-3	TGTGCCAGCAGGGGGATCGACTCTGGAAACACCATATATTTT	CASRGIDSGNTIYF
NA	NA	TRBV19	TRBJ1-4	TGTGCCAGTAGCCCGACCAGGGGAGAAATAACAACTAATGAAAAACTGTTTTTT	CASSPTRGEITTNEKLFF
TRBD1	many	TRBV4-3	TRBJ2-4	TGCGCCAGCAGCCAAGATAGCGGGACAGGGGACCTAACCAAAAACATTCAGTACTTC	CASSQDSGTGDLTKNIQYF
TRBD1	many	TRBV5-1	TRBJ1-2	TGCGCCAGCAGCTTGACAGGGGCTAACTATGGCTACACCTTC	CASSLTGANYGYTF
NA	few	TRBV6-1	TRBJ2-3	TGTGCCAGCAGTGTATCCCCAGATACGCAGTATTTT	CASSVSPDTQYF
NA	many	TRBV19	TRBJ2-5	TGTGCCAGTAGCAAGGGGGTAGAAGAGACCCAGTACTTC	CASSKGVEETQYF
NA	NA	TRBV7-2	TRBJ2-5	TGTGCCAGCAGCGGAGGCTTTGACAGACAAGAGACCCAGTACTTC	CASSGGFDRQETQYF
NA	many	TRBV19	TRBJ2-7	TGTGCCAGTAGTACCAATGAGGCTGGGCCCTACGAGCAGTACTTC	CASSTNEAGPYEQYF
TRBD1	few	TRBV7-9	TRBJ1-2	TGTGCCAGCAGAGAAAGACAGGGAGATGGCTACACCTTC	CASRERQGDGYTF
NA	many	TRBV19	TRBJ2-7	TGTGCCAGTAGTAAGTGGAGAACAGATCATTACGAGCAGTACTTC	CASSKWRTDHYEQYF
NA	few	TRBV7-6	TRBJ2-5	TGTGCCAGCAGCCCTGGGGCGCGTAGGACGGGGGAGACCCAGTACTTC	CASSPGARRTGETQYF
NA	many	TRBV4-2	TRBJ1-4	TGTGCCAGCAGCACCCCCGGGACGGCAGAAAAACTGTTTTTT	CASSTPGTAEKLFF
NA	few	TRBV7-2	TRBJ1-2	TGTGCCAGCAGCTTAGGAGGCAGGGTAGATTTTGGCTACACCTTC	CASSLGGRVDFGYTF